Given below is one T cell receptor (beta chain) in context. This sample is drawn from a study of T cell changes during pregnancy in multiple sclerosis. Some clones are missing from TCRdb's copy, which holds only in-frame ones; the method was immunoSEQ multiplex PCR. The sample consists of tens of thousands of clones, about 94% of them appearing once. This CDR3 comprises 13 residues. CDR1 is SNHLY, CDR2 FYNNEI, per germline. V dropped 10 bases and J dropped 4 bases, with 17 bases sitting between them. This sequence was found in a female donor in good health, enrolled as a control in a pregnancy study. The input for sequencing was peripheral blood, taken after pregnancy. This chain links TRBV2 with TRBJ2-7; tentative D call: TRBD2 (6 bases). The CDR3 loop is CATLGGTSYEQYF. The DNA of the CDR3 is TGTGCCACTCTAGGAGGGACGTCTTACGAGCAGTACTTC.